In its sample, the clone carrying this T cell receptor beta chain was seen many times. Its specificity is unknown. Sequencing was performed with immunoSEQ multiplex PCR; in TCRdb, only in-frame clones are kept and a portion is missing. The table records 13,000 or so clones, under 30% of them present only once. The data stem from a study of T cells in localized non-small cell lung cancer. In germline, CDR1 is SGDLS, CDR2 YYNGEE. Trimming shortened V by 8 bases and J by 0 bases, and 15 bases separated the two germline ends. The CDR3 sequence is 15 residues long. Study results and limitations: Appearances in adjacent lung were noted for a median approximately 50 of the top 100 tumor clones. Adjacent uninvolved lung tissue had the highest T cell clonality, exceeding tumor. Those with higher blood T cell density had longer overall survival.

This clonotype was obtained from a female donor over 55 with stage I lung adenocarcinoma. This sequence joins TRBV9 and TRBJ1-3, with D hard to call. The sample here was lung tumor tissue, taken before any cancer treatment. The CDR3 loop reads CASRAGVHSGNTIYF. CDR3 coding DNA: TGTGCCAGTAGGGCGGGAGTCCACTCTGGAAACACCATATATTTT.